This T cell receptor (beta chain) was obtained from a study of metastatic and nonmetastatic thyroid tumors. Overall study: Repertoire comparisons spanned blood and tumor or nodule tissue from malignant and benign thyroid patients.

This clone was seen at least ten times. Germline lookup yields CDR1 LGHDT and CDR2 YNNKEL (reference sequence). V was clipped by 6 bases and J by 0 bases; unmatched bases: 10. The CDR3 loop spans 16 amino acids. TCRdb re-called the PCR reads with MiXCR. The sample carries about 21,000 clones, approximately 30% recorded once. Nobody among the patients had been given any treatment before thyroid surgery. The V call is TRBV3-1, the J call TRBJ2-5; 7 bases fit TRBD2. This sequence originates from a female donor with papillary thyroid cancer or a benign thyroid nodule (not recorded which). Some clones in this sample may be carry-over from other donors' samples. Sequencing was performed on blood. In nucleotides, the CDR3 is TGTGCCAGCAGTCGTCAGCGGGATCGTAACCAAGAGACCCAGTACTTC. Translation: CASSRQRDRNQETQYF.